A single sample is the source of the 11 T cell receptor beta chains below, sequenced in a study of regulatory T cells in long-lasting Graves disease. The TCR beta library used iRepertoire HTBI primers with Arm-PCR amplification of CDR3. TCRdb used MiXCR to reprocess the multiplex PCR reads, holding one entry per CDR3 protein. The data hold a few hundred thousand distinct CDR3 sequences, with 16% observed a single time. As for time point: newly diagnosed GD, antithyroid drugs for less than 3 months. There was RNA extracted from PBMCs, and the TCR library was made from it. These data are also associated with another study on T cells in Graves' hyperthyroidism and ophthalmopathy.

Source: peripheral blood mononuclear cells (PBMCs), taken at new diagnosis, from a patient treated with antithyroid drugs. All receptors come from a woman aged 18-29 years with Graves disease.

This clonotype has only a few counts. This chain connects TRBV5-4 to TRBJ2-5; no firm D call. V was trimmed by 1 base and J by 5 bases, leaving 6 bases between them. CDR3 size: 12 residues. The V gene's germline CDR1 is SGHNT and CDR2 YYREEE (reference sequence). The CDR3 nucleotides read TGTGCCAGCAGCTTGCCTTTCGAGACCCAGTACTTC. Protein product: CASSLPFETQYF.

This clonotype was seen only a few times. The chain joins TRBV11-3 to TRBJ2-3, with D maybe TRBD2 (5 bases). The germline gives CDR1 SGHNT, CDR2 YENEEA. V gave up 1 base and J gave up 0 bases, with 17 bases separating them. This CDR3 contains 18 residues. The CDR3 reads CASSLVVTTAPSTDTQYF. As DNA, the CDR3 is TGTGCCAGCAGCTTAGTTGTGACTACGGCCCCTAGCACAGATACGCAGTATTTT.

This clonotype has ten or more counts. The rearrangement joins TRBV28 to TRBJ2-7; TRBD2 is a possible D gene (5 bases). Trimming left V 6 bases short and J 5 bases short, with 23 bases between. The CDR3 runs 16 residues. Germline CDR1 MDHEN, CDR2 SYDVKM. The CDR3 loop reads CASSSLRRVGGNEQYF. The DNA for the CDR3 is TGTGCCAGCAGCTCACTGAGGCGGGTCGGAGGAAACGAGCAGTACTTC.

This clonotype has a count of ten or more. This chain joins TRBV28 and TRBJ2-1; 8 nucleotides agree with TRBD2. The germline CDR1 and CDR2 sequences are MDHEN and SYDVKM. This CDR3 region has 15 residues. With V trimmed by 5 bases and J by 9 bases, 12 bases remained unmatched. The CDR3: CASSPGLAPNTEQFF. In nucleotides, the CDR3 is TGTGCCAGCAGTCCCGGACTAGCCCCCAACACTGAGCAGTTCTTC.

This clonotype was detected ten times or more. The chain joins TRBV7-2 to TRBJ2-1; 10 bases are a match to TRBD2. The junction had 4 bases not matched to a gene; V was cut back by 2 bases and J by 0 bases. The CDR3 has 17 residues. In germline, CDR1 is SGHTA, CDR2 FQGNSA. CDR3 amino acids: CASSLLSGRSSYNEQFF. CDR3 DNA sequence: TGTGCCAGCAGCTTACTTAGCGGGAGGAGCTCCTACAATGAGCAGTTCTTC.

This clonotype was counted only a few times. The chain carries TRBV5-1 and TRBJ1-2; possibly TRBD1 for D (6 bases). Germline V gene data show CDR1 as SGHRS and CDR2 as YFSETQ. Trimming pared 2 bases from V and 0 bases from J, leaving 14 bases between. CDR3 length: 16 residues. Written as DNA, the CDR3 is TGCGCCAGCAGCTTACGGACAGCTTTAGCTAACTATGGCTACACCTTC. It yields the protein CASSLRTALANYGYTF.

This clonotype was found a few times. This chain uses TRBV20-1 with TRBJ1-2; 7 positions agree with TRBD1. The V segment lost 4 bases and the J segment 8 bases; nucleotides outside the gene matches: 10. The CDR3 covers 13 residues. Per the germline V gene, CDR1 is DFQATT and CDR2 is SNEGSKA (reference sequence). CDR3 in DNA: TGCAGTGCTATACGACAGGGAGTTAGCGGCTACACCTTC. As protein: CSAIRQGVSGYTF.

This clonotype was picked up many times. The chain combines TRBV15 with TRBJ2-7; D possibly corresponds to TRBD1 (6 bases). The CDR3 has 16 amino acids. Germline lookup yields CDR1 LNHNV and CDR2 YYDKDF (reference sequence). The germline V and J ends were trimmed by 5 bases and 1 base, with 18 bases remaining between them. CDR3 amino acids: CATSGRGDTRSYEQYF. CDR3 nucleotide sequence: TGTGCCACCAGCGGCCGTGGGGACACTCGGTCCTACGAGCAGTACTTC.

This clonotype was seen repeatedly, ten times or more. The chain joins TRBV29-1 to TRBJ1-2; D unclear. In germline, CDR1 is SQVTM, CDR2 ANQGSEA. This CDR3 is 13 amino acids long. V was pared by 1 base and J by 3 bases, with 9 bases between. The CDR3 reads CSVEASDYYGYTF. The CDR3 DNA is TGCAGCGTTGAAGCTTCCGACTACTATGGCTACACCTTC. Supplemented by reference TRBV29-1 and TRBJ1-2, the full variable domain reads SAVISQKPSRDICQRGTSLTIQCQVDSQVTMMFWYRQQPGQSLTLIATANQGSEATYESGFVIDKFPISRPNLTFSTLTVSNMSPEDSSIYLCSVEASDYYGYTFGSGTRLTVV.

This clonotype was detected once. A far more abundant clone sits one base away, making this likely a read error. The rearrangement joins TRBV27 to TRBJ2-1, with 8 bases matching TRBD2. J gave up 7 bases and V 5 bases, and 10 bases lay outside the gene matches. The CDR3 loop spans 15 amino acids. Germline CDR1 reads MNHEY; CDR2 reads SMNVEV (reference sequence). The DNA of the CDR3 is TGTGCCAGCAGTGATCGCGGGAGGAGGGTTAATGAGCAGTTCTTC. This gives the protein CASSDRGRRVNEQFF.

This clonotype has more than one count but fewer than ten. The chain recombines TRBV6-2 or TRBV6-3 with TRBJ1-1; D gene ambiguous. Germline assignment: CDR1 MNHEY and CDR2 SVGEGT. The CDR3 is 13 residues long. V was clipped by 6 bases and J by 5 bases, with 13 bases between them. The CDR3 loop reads CASRIQQGTEAFF. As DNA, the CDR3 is TGTGCCAGCAGGATACAGCAAGGTACTGAAGCTTTCTTT.